This T cell receptor beta chain was identified during a study of blood T cell repertoires in COVID-19. Study context: From the United States, Italy and Spain came samples of acute and convalescent COVID-19. PBMCs, B-cell-depleted T cells, or T cells were the source of the cDNA or gDNA that made up the material.

Germline lookup yields CDR1 SNHLY and CDR2 FYNNEI. V shed 5 bases, J shed 0 bases, and the junction held 7 bases outside the gene matches. The CDR3 is made up of 16 amino acids. Seattle patient enrollment occurred during active infection, with longitudinal follow-up thereafter. Original handling: Researchers report that nucleated cell counts were estimated from reference gene primer amplification. The protocol was immunoSEQ multiplex PCR, while the TCRdb copy is restricted to in-frame clones and leaves out a portion. The V and J calls and clone size are taken from that table; D and trimming were inferred from the DNA. The sample holds approximately 190,000 clones, 82% seen once.

The chain recombines TRBV2 with TRBJ2-5, with TRBD2 matching over 9 bases. Input material: peripheral blood. This TCR derives from a woman in her fifties or sixties with COVID-19, enrolled during active disease. CDR3 bases: TGTGCCAGCAGTTTCAGCGGGGGGACGTACCAAGAGACCCAGTACTTC. As protein: CASSFSGGTYQETQYF.